This TCR beta chain was sequenced for a study of blood T cell repertoires in COVID-19. Measured with immunoSEQ multiplex PCR; TCRdb has only the in-frame clones, and not every one. The sample has fewer than 300,000 clones; roughly 80% are singletons. Germline V CDR1 and CDR2: MDHEN, SYDVKM. J was trimmed by 6 bases and V by 7 bases; bases with no gene match: 10. The CDR3 length is 15 residues. Sequencing used peripheral blood. This chain connects TRBV28 to TRBJ2-1; 9 nucleotides line up with TRBD2. This TCR derives from a human donor with COVID-19, enrolled during active disease. The donor label of this sample is uncertain. The CDR3 sequence: CASTAGTSYSNEQFF. The CDR3 DNA sequence: TGTGCCAGCACCGCCGGGACTAGCTACTCCAATGAGCAGTTCTTC.